This T cell receptor beta chain was captured by sequencing in a study of post-analysis software for immune sequencing data. Study-level results: Four to six TRBV segments (TRBV5-6, TRBV5-1 and TRBV20-1 among them) occurred more frequently in patients than in controls.

Comments on this clonotype: The antigen is not known.

Researchers reported that TCR beta cDNA libraries carried unique molecular identifiers. TCRdb processed the PCR reads anew with MiXCR; each CDR3 protein has one entry. Of hundreds of thousands of distinct CDR3 sequences listed, under 55% are singletons. The CDR3 sequence is 15 residues long. Germline V lookup: CDR1 MDHEN, CDR2 SYDVKM. Trimming took off 5 bases at V and 2 bases at J, with 16 bases between the two ends. V gene TRBV28 combines with J gene TRBJ2-7; tentatively, D is TRBD1 or TRBD2 (5 bases each). This sequence originates from a girl aged 5-17 years with multiple sclerosis. Sequencing was done on a sample of blood. This CDR3 reads CASSPLGRTAYEQYF. The CDR3 bases are TGTGCCAGCAGTCCCCTGGGACGGACCGCCTACGAGCAGTACTTC.